Reported below is one TCR beta chain. This receptor's antigen is unknown. Within one base of it there is no much larger clone, and no base qualities were kept. This sample stems from a study of blood T cell repertoires in COVID-19 (TCRdb year 2020). Background on the whole study: Samples covering the acute and convalescent phases of COVID-19 were provided by collaborators in the United States, Italy and Spain. The prospective study material was composed of cDNA or gDNA derived from T cells, B-cell-depleted T cells, or PBMCs. Subjects who had been exposed to COVID-19, were actively infected with it, or had recovered from it provided the deeply sampled blood TCRbeta repertoires that made up the dataset. The repertoires were released in a freely available public database intended as a resource for research on the immune response to SARS-CoV-2. The samples were drawn from the first 160 participants of the ongoing ImmuneRACE study and from some 1,300 subjects provided by 6 global collaborators. A de-identified subject ID, COVID-19 status, age in years and sex were almost always included in the sample metadata. Where available, HLA class I and class II types were taken from metadata supplied by the sample provider and were not determined by assay-based typing. What the work shows at the level of the full study, not this receptor alone: The amount of clinical and demographic metadata varied by source and participant and was provided uncurated.

Whole blood was collected in K2EDTA tubes by collaborating institutions according to the institutions' own protocols. For TCRbeta analysis, collaborator samples were shipped as frozen whole blood, as isolated PBMCs, or as DNA extracted from either sample type. According to the germline V gene (reference sequence), CDR1 reads MNHEY and CDR2 reads SMNVEV. Trimming at the junction amounts to 5 bases on V and 5 bases on J, and the germline ends lie 6 bases apart. The CDR3 contains 12 residues, cysteine and phenylalanine counted. Only the CDR3 region is kept as DNA, spanning 36 bases read in frame from base 1. TCRbeta CDR3 regions were amplified from genomic DNA by means of the immunoSEQ Assay, a bias-controlled multiplex PCR. Concerning the study's data processing: The number of nucleated cells in each sample was estimated from the amplification of reference gene primers within the assay. To quantify the absolute abundance of each unique TCRbeta CDR3 rearrangement, sequence reads were collapsed and filtered. Productive Simpson clonality was computed per sample as the square root of Simpson's diversity index over productive rearrangements. In its TCRdb copy, this immuneACCESS table keeps in-frame sequences only and misses some clones. Where compared with another copy, unresolved V genes explain less than half of these, and the others have no known cause. That table is the source of V, J and clone size, and D and trimming were worked out from the DNA. A total of some 370,000 clones appear in this sample, about 89% of them only once. The ten largest clones take up approximately 1.2% of the sample.

This sequence originates from a man aged 40-49 years with acute or convalescent COVID-19. The rearrangement joined TRBV27 to TRBJ1-4, with the identity of the D gene unclear. Sequenced sample: peripheral blood. The CDR3 region reads CASSPPNEKLFF. The sequenced DNA is TGTGCCAGCAGTCCTCCGAATGAAAAACTGTTTTTT.